This TCR beta chain is from a study of cytomegalovirus exposure and HLA in healthy donors. Regarding the study as a whole: For presence/absence analyses, sequencing depth was assumed to be roughly uniform across donors. Per a prior analysis, the majority of TCR beta V segments were productive roughly 90% or roughly 30% of the time. In a later analysis, HLA-associated beta chains showed higher expansion and lower generation probabilities than comparable chains.

As for this clone: Its antigen remains unidentified.

V lost 0 bases to trimming and J lost 1 base, with 12 bases between them. Germline assignment: CDR1 GTSNPN and CDR2 SVGIG (reference sequence). This CDR3 spans 15 amino acids. PCR involved 60 Vbeta and 13 Jbeta primers. Assay: immunoSEQ multiplex PCR; the TCRdb copy retains only in-frame clones and omits some. The data show tens of thousands of clones, around three fifths seen once. Material for sequencing was PBMCs. The chain couples TRBV30 to TRBJ1-2; D not certain. The source of this sequence is a human donor in good health. The CDR3 region has the DNA TGTGCCTGGAGTGTACCGGAGGGTCTTAACTATGGCTACACCTTC. As protein: CAWSVPEGLNYGYTF.